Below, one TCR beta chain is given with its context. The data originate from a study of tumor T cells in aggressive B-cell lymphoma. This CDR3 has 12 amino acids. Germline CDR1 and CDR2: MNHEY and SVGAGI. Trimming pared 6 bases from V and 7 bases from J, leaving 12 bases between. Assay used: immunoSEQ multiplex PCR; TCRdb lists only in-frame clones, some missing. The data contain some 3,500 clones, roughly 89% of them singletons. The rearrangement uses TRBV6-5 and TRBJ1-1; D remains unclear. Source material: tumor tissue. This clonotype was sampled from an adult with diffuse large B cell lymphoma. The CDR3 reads CASRKSVVEAFF. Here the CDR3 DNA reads TGTGCCAGCAGAAAATCGGTGGTTGAAGCTTTCTTT.